This TCR beta chain appears in the sequencing data of a study of CD8 T cells in Susac syndrome. Trimming took 8 bases from V and 4 from J, leaving 15 bases between them. CDR1 is SGHVS, CDR2 FNYEAQ, per germline. This CDR3 has 13 residues. With random hexamers, reverse transcription was performed on about 0.5 to 1 ug of RNA. TCR beta CDR3 was amplified by immunoSEQ covering 54 Vbeta and 13 Jbeta. TCRdb itself ran the immunoSEQ multiplex PCR reads through MiXCR, one entry per CDR3 protein. The repertoire has 200,000 to 250,000 distinct CDR3 sequences, 80% to 95% of them found once; the top ten carry around 0.14%. Overall study findings and caveats: That the number of individuals in its TCR sequencing and HLA analysis was relatively small was acknowledged by the study.

Turning to this clonotype: Antigen unknown.

The source of this sequence is a human donor with multiple sclerosis. The chain joins TRBV7-6 to TRBJ2-7, with D possibly matching TRBD2 (6 bases). Sequenced: CD8+ T cells from PBMCs. In DNA, the CDR3 is TGTGCCAGCTCTGGAGAAGGAGGGTACGAGCAGTACTTC. It yields the protein CASSGEGGYEQYF.